This TCR beta chain is from a study of cytomegalovirus exposure and HLA in healthy donors. Notes on this clone: Its target is not known.

Amplification used 60 Vbeta primers and 13 Jbeta primers. Assay used: immunoSEQ multiplex PCR; TCRdb lists only in-frame clones, some missing. The sample has 120,000 to 150,000 clones, 75% to 90% seen once. Study-wide points: An observed cluster of highly shared sequence variants was recorded as a likely sequencing artifact. Most TCR beta V segments were productive about 87% or about 30% of the time in an earlier analysis.

Germline V gene data show CDR1 as SEHNR and CDR2 as FQNEAQ (reference sequence). The CDR3 is 15 residues long. Trimming took off 3 bases at V and 0 bases at J, with 9 bases between the two ends. V usage is TRBV7-9 and J usage is TRBJ1-3; D gene ambiguous. The source material was PBMCs. The clonotype originates from a woman in her thirties in good health and CMV-seronegative. DNA for the CDR3: TGTGCCAGCAGCTTTGAGAACTACTCTGGAAACACCATATATTTT. Its translation: CASSFENYSGNTIYF.